This T cell receptor (beta chain) was obtained from a study of blood T cell repertoires in COVID-19 (dated by TCRdb to the early 2020s). Regarding the complete study: The collaborator samples originated in the United States, Italy and Spain and spanned the acute and convalescent phases of COVID-19. The samples were drawn from the first 160 participants of the ongoing ImmuneRACE study and from 950 to 1,500 subjects provided by 6 global collaborators. Subjects who had been exposed to COVID-19, were actively infected with it, or had recovered from it provided the deeply sampled blood TCRbeta repertoires that made up the dataset. Sample metadata almost always included a de-identified subject ID, COVID-19 status, age in years and sex. The repertoires were made available in a free public database intended to serve as a resource for research on the immune response to SARS-CoV-2. The prospective study material was composed of cDNA or gDNA derived from T cells, B-cell-depleted T cells, or PBMCs. HLA class I and class II types, where available, came from metadata supplied by the sample provider rather than from assay-based typing. Study-wide findings and limitations: The quantity of clinical and demographic metadata differed by source and by participant and was supplied without curation.

Enrolling through a virtual design, the prospective study's participants ranged in age from about 18 to 89 years and lived across around 25 United States geographic areas. In the prospective study, cohorts were assigned on the basis of participant-reported clinical history obtained from a screening survey and a study questionnaire. ImmuneRACE Cohort 3 recovered participants were defined by two consecutive negative NP/OP PCR tests, healthcare professional clearance, or symptom resolution. Each participant in the prospective study had whole blood, serum and a nasopharyngeal or oropharyngeal swab collected by mobile phlebotomists. Over a roughly two-month period, participants in the prospective study had the option of providing additional blood draws and questionnaires. Before DNA extraction, blood samples from the prospective study were shipped at room temperature or frozen. TCRbeta CDR3 regions were amplified from genomic DNA using the immunoSEQ Assay, a bias-controlled multiplex PCR. In the authors' own workflow: The number of nucleated cells in each sample was estimated from the amplification of reference gene primers within the assay. To quantify the absolute abundance of each unique TCRbeta CDR3 rearrangement, sequence reads were collapsed and filtered. Productive Simpson clonality was computed per sample as the square root of Simpson's diversity index over productive rearrangements. The immuneACCESS repertoire file appears here via TCRdb, limited to in-frame rearrangements. These files lack a portion of the clones; in checked studies, under half of the deficit traces to unresolved V genes, and the cause of the others is not known. V and J calls and clone size are copied from that table; D and trimming were computed from the DNA. This sample lists roughly 300,000 clones; roughly 87% were detected once. 0.9% to 1.2% of the sample rests with the top ten.

As encoded in the germline V gene (reference sequence), CDR1 is LGHDT while CDR2 is YNNKEL. Between the V and J ends, shortened by 0 bases and 5 bases respectively, the junction contains 13 bases. Spanning cysteine to phenylalanine, the CDR3 consists of 15 amino acids. This entry keeps only the CDR3 DNA: 45 bases, framed from base 1. Note on this clone: The antigen it recognizes is unknown. Base quality data are lacking; no much larger clone is found one base away.

The clonotype comes from a woman in her twenties or thirties who had recovered from COVID-19. Material: PBMCs or T cells enriched from blood (not recorded which). Rearrangement joined TRBV3-1 (or the pseudogene TRBV3-2) to TRBJ2-5; TRBD1 is possibly the D segment (6 matching bases). The sequenced DNA: TGTGCCAGCAGCCAAGATTCAGGGGCGCGGGAGACCCAGTACTTC. Its translation reads: CASSQDSGARETQYF.